The 9 T cell receptor beta chains in this list originate from one sample, sequenced in a study of blood T cell repertoires in COVID-19. The table came from immunoSEQ multiplex PCR; TCRdb's copy has only in-frame clones and leaves some out. Seen here are over 150,000 clones, 88% observed once, and the top ten hold roughly 2%. The specimen was peripheral blood. Receptor source: a man aged 45-65 years who had recovered from COVID-19.

This chain joins TRBV19 and TRBJ2-5; D remains unclear. The CDR3 has 13 residues. V gave up 1 base and J gave up 6 bases, with 9 bases separating them. CDR1 and CDR2 from the germline V gene are LNHDA and SQIVND (reference sequence). The CDR3 nucleotides are TGTGCCAGTAGTATAGGAGGCCAGCAGACCCAGTACTTC. Translating gives CASSIGGQQTQYF.

In this sample, this clone turned up once. This chain joins TRBV12-3 or TRBV12-4 and TRBJ1-2, with D hard to call. Trimming removed 4 bases from V and 4 bases from J, with 10 bases in between. This CDR3 spans 13 amino acids. The CDR3 loop reads CASSSRSGYGYTF. As DNA, the CDR3 is TGTGCCAGCAGTTCCCGGAGTGGCTATGGCTACACCTTC.

Of note for this clone: This specimen includes other DNA sequences encoding the same CDR3. The genes are TRBV5-1 and TRBJ2-5, with 7 positions matching TRBD1. This CDR3 spans 13 amino acids. Trimming removed 0 bases from V and 4 bases from J; junction bases left unmatched: 0. Per germline, CDR1 SGHRS and CDR2 YFSETQ. CDR3 sequence: CASSLGQGETQYF. In DNA form, the CDR3 reads TGCGCCAGCAGCTTGGGACAGGGAGAGACCCAGTACTTC.

The rearrangement uses TRBV27 and TRBJ2-3; 7 nucleotides agree with TRBD2. Germline lookup yields CDR1 MNHEY and CDR2 SMNVEV (reference sequence). The V segment lost 7 bases and the J segment 2 bases; nucleotides outside the gene matches: 3. The CDR3 contains 13 residues. The CDR3 region has the DNA TGTGCCAGCACTAGCGGAATCACAGATACGCAGTATTTT. As protein: CASTSGITDTQYF.

The chain combines TRBV7-9 with TRBJ2-5; no reliable D call. This CDR3 has 15 amino acids. Germline V gives CDR1 SEHNR, CDR2 FQNEAQ (reference sequence). Trimming removed 5 bases from V and 0 bases from J, with 13 bases in between. In nucleotides, the CDR3 is TGTGCCAGCAGCCCCACGCCAGTGTACCAAGAGACCCAGTACTTC. Its protein is CASSPTPVYQETQYF.

The count of this clone is one. The chain combines TRBV28 with TRBJ2-5; the D gene is possibly TRBD2 (6 bases). V dropped 7 bases and J dropped 4 bases, with 19 bases sitting between them. The germline V gene encodes CDR1 MDHEN and CDR2 SYDVKM. CDR3 length: 15 residues. Written as DNA, the CDR3 is TGTGCCAGCACAAAAGGGTTGGGGACTGGAGAGACCCAGTACTTC. Translation: CASTKGLGTGETQYF. Using reference TRBV28 and TRBJ2-5 for the parts outside the CDR3, the full variable domain is DVKVTQSSRYLVKRTGEKVFLECVQDMDHENMFWYRQDPGLGLRLIYFSYDVKMKEKGDIPEGYSVSREKKERFSLILESASTNQTSMYLCASTKGLGTGETQYFGPGTRLLVL.

The J gene is TRBJ2-1, the V gene TRBV6-5, with 7 positions matching TRBD2. The junction had 9 bases not matched to a gene; V was cut back by 4 bases and J by 3 bases. Germline CDR1 reads MNHEY; CDR2 reads SVGAGI. This CDR3 has 16 amino acids. The CDR3 bases are TGTGCCAGCAGTTCCTCAGCGGGATGGGGCTACAATGAGCAGTTCTTC. Protein sequence: CASSSSAGWGYNEQFF.

The chain combines TRBV5-1 with TRBJ2-3, with TRBD2 matching over 9 bases. Germline V gives CDR1 SGHRS, CDR2 YFSETQ. Trimming cost V 0 bases and J 2 bases; bases outside gene matches: 7. The CDR3 runs 17 residues. DNA of the CDR3: TGCGCCAGCAGCTTGGAAGGGACTAGCCGTTACACAGATACGCAGTATTTT. Its protein is CASSLEGTSRYTDTQYF.

The chain combines TRBV5-4 with TRBJ2-1, with unresolved D. The CDR3 is 13 amino acids. Germline V lookup: CDR1 SGHNT, CDR2 YYREEE (reference sequence). With 2 bases removed from V and 9 bases from J, the gap between germline ends came to 12 bases. The CDR3 protein is CASSLSQVGEQFF. CDR3 bases: TGTGCCAGCAGCTTATCCCAGGTGGGTGAGCAGTTCTTC.